This TCR beta chain was captured in a study of T-cell memory formation after mild COVID-19. The CDR3 totals 14 residues. V lost 4 bases and J lost 8, with 14 bases in between. Looked up from germline, CDR1 is LGHDT and CDR2 is YNNKEL (reference sequence). TCRdb re-analysed the 5' RACE reads in MiXCR, keeping a single row per CDR3 protein. In the table there are 450,000 to 650,000 distinct CDR3 sequences, less than 25% of which are singletons. This clonotype was recorded a few times. Sequencing was done on a sample of PBMCs or a T cell subset sorted from them (not recorded which). V and J are TRBV3-1 and TRBJ2-2; a possible D gene is TRBD2 (6 bases). The receptor was derived from an adult woman who had mild COVID-19 (a few samples of this study predate the infection). Cell type and time point are not known. The CDR3 spells CASSRGKGSGELFF. CDR3 coding DNA: TGTGCCAGCAGCCGCGGGAAGGGTTCAGGGGAGCTGTTTTTT.